The source of this T cell receptor (beta chain) is a study of cytomegalovirus exposure and HLA in healthy donors. Whole-study results and caveats: Equally common other TCR beta chains were less clonally expanded than HLA-associated ones, a later analysis found. A later analysis linked a missense DCLRE1C variant to TCR beta V- and J-gene trimming. There was a cluster of highly shared sequence variants that was likely a sequencing artifact.

Germline V CDR1 and CDR2: SEHNR, FQNEAQ (reference sequence). V shed 5 bases and J 10 bases; nucleotides not matched to a gene: 14. The CDR3 runs to 15 residues. A multiplex PCR was run with 60 Vbeta primers and 13 Jbeta primers. Data came from immunoSEQ multiplex PCR; TCRdb stores just in-frame clones and leaves some out. The sample records fewer than 180,000 clones, about 76% being singletons. As for this clone: Its target is not known.

Sequencing input: PBMCs. The chain recombines TRBV7-9 with TRBJ2-1, with 7 bases lining up with TRBD2. This clonotype was sampled from a human donor in good health. The CDR3 loop reads CASSPRRLAAREQFF. The CDR3 nucleotides are TGTGCCAGCAGCCCCAGGCGGCTAGCGGCTCGGGAGCAGTTCTTC.